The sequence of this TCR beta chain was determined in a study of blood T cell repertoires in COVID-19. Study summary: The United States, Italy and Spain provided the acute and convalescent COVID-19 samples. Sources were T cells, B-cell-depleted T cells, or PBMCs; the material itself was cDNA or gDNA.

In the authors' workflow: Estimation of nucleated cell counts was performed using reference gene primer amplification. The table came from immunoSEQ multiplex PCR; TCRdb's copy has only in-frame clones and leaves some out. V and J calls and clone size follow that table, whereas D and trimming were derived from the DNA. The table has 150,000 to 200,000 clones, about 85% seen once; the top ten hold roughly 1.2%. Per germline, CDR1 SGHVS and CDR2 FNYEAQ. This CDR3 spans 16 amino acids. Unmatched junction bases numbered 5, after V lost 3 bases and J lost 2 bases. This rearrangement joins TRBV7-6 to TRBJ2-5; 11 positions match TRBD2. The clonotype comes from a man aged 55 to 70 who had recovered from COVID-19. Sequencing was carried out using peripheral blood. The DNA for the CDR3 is TGTGCCAGCAGCTTGCCCGGGACTAGCGGACAAGAGACCCAGTACTTC. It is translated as CASSLPGTSGQETQYF.